These 7 T cell receptor beta chains originate from one sample sequenced in a study of blood T cells in healthy people across ages. Primers used in a second PCR of about 7 to 12 cycles were a sample-barcoded 5' primer and a J-beta primer mix. A single record per CDR3 protein comes from TCRdb applying MiXCR to the 5' RACE reads. This table has some 920,000 distinct CDR3 sequences, 51% appearing once. Sample: blood. The source is an older woman in good health.

This clonotype was recorded only once. The chain combines TRBV20-1 with TRBJ2-3, with 7 bases fitting TRBD2. This CDR3 is 17 amino acids long. After removal of 4 bases from V and 0 bases from J, the junction contained 13 bases not matched to a gene. Germline V gives CDR1 DFQATT, CDR2 SNEGSKA (reference sequence). CDR3 DNA sequence: TGCAGTGCTATCGGATACTCTCGGACTAGAAGCACAGATACGCAGTATTTT. Amino acid sequence: CSAIGYSRTRSTDTQYF.

The sample holds a few counts of this clonotype. J is TRBJ2-3 and V is TRBV5-1; unclear D gene. The CDR3 sequence is 15 residues long. From germline, CDR1 is SGHRS and CDR2 YFSETQ. Trimming took off 5 bases at V and 0 bases at J, with 13 bases between the two ends. This CDR3 reads CASSLVQTSTDTQYF. DNA of the CDR3: TGCGCCAGCAGTCTCGTGCAGACTAGCACAGATACGCAGTATTTT.

Concerning this clonotype: Germline is not matched at one junction end, which may reflect a read error. The gene calls are TRBV24-1 and TRBJ1-5; tentatively, D is TRBD1 (5 bases). CDR1 and CDR2 from the germline V gene are KGHDR and SFDVKD. The CDR3 extends over 14 amino acids. The CDR3 spells CATSGGASIQPQHF. The CDR3 DNA reads as TGTGCCACCAGCGGAGGGGCTAGCATTCAGCCCCAGCATTTT.

This clonotype is a singleton in its sample. The chain is built from TRBV25-1 and TRBJ2-5; 11 bases fit TRBD1. The V and J ends lost 3 bases and 7 bases, in that order; junction bases with no gene match: 7. The CDR3 has 15 amino acids. The germline V gene encodes CDR1 MGHDK and CDR2 SYGVNS. In nucleotides, the CDR3 is TGTGCCAGCAGTGACCGGACAGGGGGCCTCGGGACCCAGTACTTC. Translated: CASSDRTGGLGTQYF.

This chain joins TRBV6-6 and TRBJ2-5; either TRBD1 or TRBD2 may supply D (5 bases each). V shed 1 base and J shed 11 bases, with 17 bases lying between them. CDR1 is MNHNY, CDR2 SVGAGI, per germline (reference sequence). The CDR3 extends over 14 amino acids. The CDR3 loop is CASSYLGVQEIQYF. The CDR3 coding sequence is TGTGCCAGCAGTTACTTGGGGGTCCAAGAGATACAGTACTTC.

This clonotype was recorded a few times. J is TRBJ2-4 and V is TRBV7-2; D remains unclear. CDR1 is SGHTA and CDR2 is FQGNSA in the germline V gene. V lost 3 bases and J 1 base, leaving 7 bases between the germline ends. This CDR3 comprises 14 residues. The CDR3 protein is CASSLDVAKNIQYF. DNA of the CDR3: TGTGCCAGCAGCTTGGACGTTGCCAAAAACATTCAGTACTTC.

This clonotype has more than one count but fewer than ten. V and J are TRBV6-2 or TRBV6-3 and TRBJ2-7, with D maybe TRBD2 (6 bases). Germline-derived CDR1 and CDR2 are MNHEY and SVGEGT. The CDR3 has 13 residues. V lost 5 bases to trimming and J lost 2 bases, with 10 bases between them. For the CDR3, the DNA is TGTGCCAGCAGTCCACTAGCTACCTACGAGCAGTACTTC. Amino acids: CASSPLATYEQYF.